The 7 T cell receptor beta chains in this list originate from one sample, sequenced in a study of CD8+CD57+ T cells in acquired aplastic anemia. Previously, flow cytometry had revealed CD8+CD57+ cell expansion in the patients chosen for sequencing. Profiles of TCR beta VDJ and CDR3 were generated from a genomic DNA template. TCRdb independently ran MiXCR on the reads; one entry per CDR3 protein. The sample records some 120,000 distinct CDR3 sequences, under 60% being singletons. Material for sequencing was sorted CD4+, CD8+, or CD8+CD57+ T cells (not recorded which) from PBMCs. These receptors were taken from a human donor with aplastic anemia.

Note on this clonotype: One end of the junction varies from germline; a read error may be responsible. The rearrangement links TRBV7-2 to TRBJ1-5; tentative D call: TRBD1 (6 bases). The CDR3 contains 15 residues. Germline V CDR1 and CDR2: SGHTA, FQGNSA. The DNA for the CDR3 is TGCGCCAGCAGCCCGGTATCAGGGGACCCTTATCCCCAGCATTTT. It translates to CASSPVSGDPYPQHF.

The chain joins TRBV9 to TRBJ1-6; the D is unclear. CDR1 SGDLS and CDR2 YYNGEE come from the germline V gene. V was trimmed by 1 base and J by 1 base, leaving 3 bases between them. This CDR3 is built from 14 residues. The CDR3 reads CASSVMSYNSPLHF. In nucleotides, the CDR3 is TGTGCCAGCAGCGTAATGTCCTATAATTCACCCCTCCACTTT.

This CDR3 reads CASSSQRNSYEQYF. CDR3 in DNA: TGTGCCAGCAGTTCGCAACGCAACTCCTACGAGCAGTACTTC. The genes are TRBV2 and TRBJ2-7; no firm D call. The CDR3 is 14 residues long. The germline V gene has CDR1 SNHLY and CDR2 FYNNEI. V lost 5 bases and J 0 bases, leaving 11 bases between the germline ends.

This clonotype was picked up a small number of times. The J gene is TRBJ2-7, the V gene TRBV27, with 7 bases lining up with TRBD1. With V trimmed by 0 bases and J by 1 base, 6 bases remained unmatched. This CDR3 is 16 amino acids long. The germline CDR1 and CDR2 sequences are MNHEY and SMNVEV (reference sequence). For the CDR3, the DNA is TGTGCCAGCAGTTTATCTCGGACAGGTCTATCCTACGAGCAGTACTTC. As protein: CASSLSRTGLSYEQYF.

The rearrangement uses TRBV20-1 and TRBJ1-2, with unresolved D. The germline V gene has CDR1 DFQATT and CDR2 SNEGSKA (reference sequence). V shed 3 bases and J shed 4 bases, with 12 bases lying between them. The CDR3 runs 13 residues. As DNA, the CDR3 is TGCAGTGCTAGTCCCCACGGTCTCTATGGCTACACCTTC. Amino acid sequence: CSASPHGLYGYTF.

The CDR3 nucleotides are TGTGCCAGCAGCCGAGGGGTAGAGGGTGAAAAACTGTTTTTT. Residues: CASSRGVEGEKLFF. The rearrangement joins TRBV7-9 to TRBJ1-4; perhaps TRBD1 as D (5 bases). Trimming pared 5 bases from V and 7 bases from J, leaving 14 bases between. CDR3 length equals 14 residues. Germline assignment: CDR1 SEHNR and CDR2 FQNEAQ (reference sequence).

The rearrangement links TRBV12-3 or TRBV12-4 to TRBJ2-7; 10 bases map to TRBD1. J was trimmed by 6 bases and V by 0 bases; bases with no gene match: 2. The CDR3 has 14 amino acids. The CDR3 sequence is CASSLAGQGGEQYF. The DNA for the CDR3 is TGTGCCAGCAGTTTAGCCGGACAGGGGGGCGAGCAGTACTTC.